This TCR beta chain stems from a study of T cells in Graves' hyperthyroidism and ophthalmopathy. On this clonotype: Its antigen is currently unknown.

The study defined stable Graves' hyperthyroidism as no ophthalmopathy progression within 18 months. Thyroid ultrasound and orbital computed tomography, with clinical symptoms and serum thyroxine and TRAb, informed diagnoses. Approximately 10 ml of fresh peripheral blood supplied the PBMCs. What was amplified from RNA transcripts were TCR beta CDR3 regions. An initial round of RT-PCR targeting the TCR CDR3 relied on the HTBI primer set. Via MiXCR, TCRdb re-called the multiplex PCR reads, giving one row per CDR3 protein. The data contain hundreds of thousands of distinct CDR3 sequences, 38% of them singletons. Whole-study findings and limits: Peripheral blood also featured most of the thyroid clonotypes expanded above 0.001.

The sample taken for sequencing was blood. The sequence was obtained from a man younger than 35 with Graves' hyperthyroidism.

DNA of the CDR3: TGCGCCAGCAGCTTGGCCCAGGACATATCCTACGAGCAGTACTTC. It specifies CASSLAQDISYEQYF. This chain uses TRBV5-1 with TRBJ2-7; TRBD1 might be the D (5 bases). CDR3 length: 15 residues. The germline CDR1 and CDR2 sequences are SGHRS and YFSETQ. V was shortened by 0 bases and J by 1 base, with 11 bases between the two germline ends.